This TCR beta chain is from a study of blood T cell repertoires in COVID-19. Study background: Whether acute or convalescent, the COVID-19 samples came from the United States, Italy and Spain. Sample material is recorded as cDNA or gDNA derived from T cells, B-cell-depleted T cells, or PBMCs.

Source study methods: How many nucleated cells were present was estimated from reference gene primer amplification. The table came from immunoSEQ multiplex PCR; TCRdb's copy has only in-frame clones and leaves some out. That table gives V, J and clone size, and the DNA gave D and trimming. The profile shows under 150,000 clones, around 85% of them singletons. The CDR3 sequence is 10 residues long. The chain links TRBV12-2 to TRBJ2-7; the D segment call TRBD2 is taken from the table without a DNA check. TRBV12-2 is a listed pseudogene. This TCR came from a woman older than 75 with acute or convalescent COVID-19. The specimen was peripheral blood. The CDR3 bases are TGTGCAAGTCTCTGTCGCGAGCAGTACTTC. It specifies CASLCREQYF.